This T cell receptor beta chain originates from a study of blood T cell repertoires in COVID-19. Study in general: Collection of acute and convalescent COVID-19 samples took place in the United States, Italy and Spain. PBMCs, B-cell-depleted T cells, or T cells were the source of the cDNA or gDNA that made up the material.

Germline values: CDR1 LGHNA, CDR2 YSLEER. Trimming removed 1 base from V and 2 bases from J; junction bases left unmatched: 2. The CDR3 is made up of 15 amino acids. As handled by the study authors: Nucleated cell counts were estimated from reference gene primer amplification. Sequencing was performed with immunoSEQ multiplex PCR; in TCRdb, only in-frame clones are kept and a portion is missing. Clonal size and the V and J genes are those of that table, whereas D and trimming came from the DNA. The table lists over 250,000 clones, roughly 85% of them singletons. The chain recombines TRBV4-3 with TRBJ2-7, with 10 bases lining up with TRBD2. The receptor was isolated from a human donor in a cohort sampled during active COVID-19. The material sequenced was peripheral blood. This chain's CDR3 is CASSQALAGPYEQYF. The CDR3, as DNA: TGCGCCAGCAGCCAAGCACTAGCGGGACCCTACGAGCAGTACTTC.